Below, 22 T cell receptor beta chains from the same sample are listed, as sequenced in a study of beta chain features in type 1 diabetes. Study conclusions and caveats: Among all four CD4+ subsets, Type 1 diabetes patients had TCRB CDR3s that were moderately but significantly shorter.

As every portion of the isolated RNA was reverse transcribed, the sequencing read expressed TCRB transcripts. Libraries were prepared by immunoSEQ multiplex PCR; TCRdb keeps only in-frame clonotypes and omits some of them. Counted here are hundreds of thousands of clones, over 11% occurring once; the ten biggest clones make up approximately 0.043%. For these TCRs, the target antigens are not known. Sample: naive CD4+ T cells from blood. These receptors all stem from a man between 18 and 29 years old with type 1 diabetes.

A few counts support this clone. The rearrangement joins TRBV19 to TRBJ2-1; TRBD2 matches at 13 bases. Germline CDR1 LNHDA, CDR2 SQIVND (reference sequence). The CDR3 runs to 17 residues. J lost 7 bases, V lost 6 bases, and 12 bases had no gene match. In nucleotides, the CDR3 is TGTGCCAGTAGCCCGACTGGACTAGCGGGAGCGGTGAATGAGCAGTTCTTC. Amino acids: CASSPTGLAGAVNEQFF. The complete variable domain, with remaining parts taken from reference TRBV19 and TRBJ2-1, reads DGGITQSPKYLFRKEGQNVTLSCEQNLNHDAMYWYRQDPGQGLRLIYYSQIVNDFQKGDIAEGYSVSREKKESFPLTVTSAQKNPTAFYLCASSPTGLAGAVNEQFFGPGTRLTVL.

This clone has a handful of counts. This chain joins TRBV18 and TRBJ2-7; tentatively, D is TRBD2 (6 bases). The CDR3 length is 14 residues. Germline-derived CDR1 and CDR2 are KGHSH and LQKENI. V was cut by 3 bases and J by 2 bases, with 11 bases left in between. CDR3 sequence (DNA): TGTGCCAGCTCACCCCAAGGGAGGACCTACGAGCAGTACTTC. Translated: CASSPQGRTYEQYF.

The chain uses TRBV5-1 and TRBJ2-1, with D possibly TRBD1 on 6 matching bases. Germline assignment: CDR1 SGHRS and CDR2 YFSETQ. Trimming left V 4 bases short and J 4 bases short, with 9 bases between. This CDR3 contains 13 residues. The CDR3 DNA reads TGCGCCAGCAGCCCAGGGGTATACAATGAGCAGTTCTTC. This gives the protein CASSPGVYNEQFF.

V usage is TRBV27 and J usage is TRBJ2-5, with D hard to call. V lost 6 bases and J 4 bases, leaving 15 bases between the germline ends. The CDR3 sequence is 14 residues long. Germline assignment: CDR1 MNHEY and CDR2 SMNVEV (reference sequence). CDR3 sequence (DNA): TGTGCCAGCAGGGTCAGTTTGATTAGAGAGACCCAGTACTTC. Its protein product is CASRVSLIRETQYF.

This clone has only a few counts. The chain carries TRBV7-9 and TRBJ2-6; D call uncertain. Per the germline V gene, CDR1 is SEHNR and CDR2 is FQNEAQ (reference sequence). The V and J ends lost 1 base and 0 bases respectively, with 10 bases between them. The CDR3 is 17 residues long. CDR3 loop: CASSLGQASSGANVLTF. The CDR3 coding sequence is TGTGCCAGCAGCTTAGGGCAGGCAAGCTCTGGGGCCAACGTCCTGACTTTC. The full variable domain, its missing parts supplied by reference TRBV7-9 and TRBJ2-6, is DTGVSQNPRHKITKRGQNVTFRCDPISEHNRLYWYRQTLGQGPEFLTYFQNEAQLEKSRLLSDRFSAERPKGSFSTLEIQRTEQGDSAMYLCASSLGQASSGANVLTFGAGSRLTVL.

V usage is TRBV6-5 and J usage is TRBJ2-4; 7 bases are shared with TRBD2. The CDR3 has 14 amino acids. Unmatched junction bases numbered 10, after V lost 6 bases and J lost 8 bases. Per the germline V gene, CDR1 is MNHEY and CDR2 is SVGAGI. This chain's CDR3 is CASRLSTSFYIQYF. CDR3 nucleotides: TGTGCCAGCAGATTGTCGACTAGCTTCTACATTCAGTACTTC.

This clone was seen only a few times. This chain joins TRBV19 and TRBJ2-1; D is uncertain. CDR1 is LNHDA and CDR2 is SQIVND in the germline V gene (reference sequence). The V gene lost 6 bases and the J gene lost 5 bases, with 11 bases spanning the gap. This CDR3 spans 13 amino acids. CDR3 in amino acids: CASRAPQDNEQFF. CDR3 bases: TGTGCCAGTAGGGCCCCCCAGGACAATGAGCAGTTCTTC.

This clone showed up just a few times. The chain uses TRBV9 and TRBJ1-1; possibly TRBD1 for D (5 bases). Looked up from germline, CDR1 is SGDLS and CDR2 is YYNGEE. V dropped 4 bases and J dropped 3 bases, with 10 bases sitting between them. This CDR3 spans 13 amino acids. CDR3 in DNA: TGTGCCAGCAGCCGTGGGGGGGACACTGAAGCTTTCTTT. Its translation: CASSRGGDTEAFF.

This clone was seen only a few times. The V gene is TRBV30, the J gene TRBJ2-3; no firm D call. In germline, CDR1 is GTSNPN, CDR2 SVGIG (reference sequence). V was cut by 0 bases and J by 2 bases, with 12 bases left in between. This CDR3 has 15 amino acids. The CDR3 spells CAWSVTPYSTDTQYF. CDR3 bases: TGTGCCTGGAGTGTGACACCTTATTCCACAGATACGCAGTATTTT.

The chain carries TRBV4-3 and TRBJ1-6; D is possibly TRBD1 (6 bases). Germline CDR1 reads LGHNA; CDR2 reads YSLEER. There are 19 residues in the CDR3. With 4 bases removed from V and 7 bases from J, the gap between germline ends came to 26 bases. The DNA for the CDR3 is TGCGCCAGCAGCCGAGGACCCACAGGGCTCACACCTTCGAATTCACCCCTCCACTTT. Encoded protein: CASSRGPTGLTPSNSPLHF.

The V and J genes are TRBV30 and TRBJ2-7, with D tentatively TRBD2 (5 bases). Germline V lookup: CDR1 GTSNPN, CDR2 SVGIG (reference sequence). V was clipped by 3 bases and J by 0 bases, with 9 bases between them. The CDR3 covers 13 residues. CDR3 sequence reads: CAWREAPSYEQYF. CDR3 sequence (DNA): TGTGCCTGGAGGGAGGCCCCCTCCTACGAGCAGTACTTC.

This clone has just a few counts. The chain links TRBV7-2 to TRBJ1-5; TRBD1 might be the D (5 bases). Trimming cost V 1 base and J 7 bases, with 14 bases left between them. The CDR3 loop spans 15 amino acids. CDR1 is SGHTA, CDR2 FQGNSA, per germline. The CDR3 region is CASSLGGITSQPQHF. In DNA form, the CDR3 reads TGTGCCAGCAGCTTAGGGGGCATCACCTCCCAGCCCCAGCATTTT.

Written as DNA, the CDR3 is TGTGCCAGCAGCTCCACCCGACTAGCGGGGGGTGAGCAGTATTTT. Its protein product is CASSSTRLAGGEQYF. V and J are TRBV11-2 and TRBJ2-3, with 13 bases lining up with TRBD2. With V trimmed by 4 bases and J by 11 bases, 9 bases remained unmatched. Germline V gene data show CDR1 as SGHAT and CDR2 as FQNNGV. This CDR3 contains 15 residues.

This clone has more than one count but fewer than ten. V and J are TRBV29-1 and TRBJ2-3; the match to TRBD2 covers 8 bases. The CDR3 runs 13 residues. Per the germline V gene, CDR1 is SQVTM and CDR2 is ANQGSEA. V shed 4 bases and J 5 bases; nucleotides not matched to a gene: 5. CDR3 nucleotides: TGCAGCGTTGCCGGGAGGGTTGGAGATACGCAGTATTTT. Translated: CSVAGRVGDTQYF.

The table lists this clone with a few counts. This chain uses TRBV7-3 with TRBJ2-3; D not certain. Germline V CDR1 and CDR2: SGHTA, FQGTGA. V lost 6 bases and J 4 bases, leaving 17 bases between the germline ends. The CDR3 length is 15 residues. The CDR3 DNA is TGTGCCAGCAGTCAACCAGACCTTGGGGCAGATACGCAGTATTTT. Its protein is CASSQPDLGADTQYF.

The rearrangement joins TRBV6-5 to TRBJ2-7; a possible D gene is TRBD2 (6 bases). Looked up from germline, CDR1 is MNHEY and CDR2 is SVGAGI. Trimming removed 5 bases from V and 3 bases from J, with 11 bases in between. The CDR3 covers 13 residues. This chain's CDR3 is CASSRDSNYEQYF. CDR3 in DNA: TGTGCCAGCAGTCGGGACTCAAACTACGAGCAGTACTTC.

This clone was detected a few times. The chain uses TRBV2 and TRBJ1-4, with D uncertain. Germline CDR1 SNHLY, CDR2 FYNNEI. This CDR3 is 14 amino acids long. With 7 bases removed from V and 2 bases from J, the gap between germline ends came to 11 bases. As DNA, the CDR3 is TGTGCCAGCAAGCTCGACATGACTAATGAAAAACTGTTTTTT. This encodes CASKLDMTNEKLFF.

The chain is built from TRBV7-2 and TRBJ2-1; 7 positions match TRBD2. The CDR3 totals 15 residues. Germline trimming cut 4 bases from V and 2 bases from J; bases unmatched to any gene: 5. The germline V gene has CDR1 SGHTA and CDR2 FQGNSA. The CDR3 bases are TGTGCCAGCAGCTCCGCTAGCGGTCCCTACAATGAGCAGTTCTTC. It encodes CASSSASGPYNEQFF.

The gene calls are TRBV6-5 and TRBJ2-1; D ambiguous. The V gene lost 2 bases and the J gene lost 3 bases, with 5 bases spanning the gap. This CDR3 region has 13 residues. The germline V gene encodes CDR1 MNHEY and CDR2 SVGAGI. The CDR3 DNA is TGTGCCAGCAGTTACCGTATCTACAATGAGCAGTTCTTC. Its protein product is CASSYRIYNEQFF.

This sequence joins TRBV7-9 and TRBJ2-2; D is possibly TRBD2 (5 bases). The CDR3 has 17 residues. Germline CDR1 is SEHNR and CDR2 is FQNEAQ (reference sequence). V was pared by 1 base and J by 5 bases, with 17 bases between. The CDR3 region is CASSLGSGIPETGELFF. The CDR3 DNA is TGTGCCAGCAGCTTAGGCTCGGGGATCCCGGAAACCGGGGAGCTGTTTTTT.

This clone was picked up a small number of times. Other DNA sequences in this sample translate to the same CDR3. The chain carries TRBV7-9 and TRBJ1-4; possible D gene TRBD1, 5 bases. The germline CDR1 and CDR2 sequences are SEHNR and FQNEAQ (reference sequence). The CDR3 covers 15 residues. V lost 5 bases and J 0 bases, leaving 10 bases between the germline ends. The CDR3 reads CASSPRTTTNEKLFF. Here the CDR3 DNA reads TGTGCCAGCAGCCCCCGGACAACAACTAATGAAAAACTGTTTTTT.

This clone turned up a few times. V and J are TRBV30 and TRBJ1-5; no reliable D call. This CDR3 is built from 14 residues. V lost 4 bases and J lost 0, with 10 bases in between. Germline V gene data show CDR1 as GTSNPN and CDR2 as SVGIG (reference sequence). The CDR3 sequence is CAWNVGGSNQPQHF. The DNA for the CDR3 is TGTGCCTGGAATGTGGGCGGTAGCAATCAGCCCCAGCATTTT.